This T cell receptor (beta chain) is drawn from a study of regulatory T cells in long-lasting Graves disease. On the study more broadly: For a period under 3 months, newly diagnosed Graves' patients had taken antithyroid drugs.

Time point indicated: newly diagnosed GD, antithyroid drugs for less than 3 months. Extracted PBMC RNA gave rise to the TCR library. The patient group derived from an endocrinology department in Xi'an, China. Trimming shortened V by 0 bases and J by 7 bases, and 7 bases separated the two germline ends. Germline loops: CDR1 SGHRS, CDR2 YFSETQ. The CDR3 consists of 12 residues. Construction of the TCR beta libraries employed iRepertoire HTBI primers in conjunction with Arm-PCR of CDR3 regions. TCRdb independently ran MiXCR on the multiplex PCR reads; one entry per CDR3 protein. This sample yields around 450,000 distinct CDR3 sequences, of which roughly 17% are seen a single time; 9.5% to 15% belongs to the top ten. This clonotype was counted only a few times. These data were likewise used in another study, on T cells in Graves' hyperthyroidism and ophthalmopathy. That report notes: Diagnoses rested on clinical symptoms, serum thyroxine and TRAb, thyroid ultrasound and orbital computed tomography.

Source: peripheral blood mononuclear cells (PBMCs), taken at new diagnosis, from a patient treated with antithyroid drugs. The chain combines TRBV5-1 with TRBJ1-2, with D unresolved. This clonotype originated in a man aged 40-49 years with Graves disease. The CDR3 is CASSLGEAGYTF. DNA for the CDR3: TGCGCCAGCAGCTTGGGGGAGGCTGGCTACACCTTC.